These 2 T cell receptor beta chains originate from one sample sequenced in a study of cytomegalovirus exposure and HLA in healthy donors. PCR amplification relied on 60 Vbeta primers (plus 13 Jbeta primers). This table comes from immunoSEQ multiplex PCR, and its TCRdb copy is limited to in-frame clones, with some not included. Of some 150,000 clones listed, 65% to 80% are singletons. The sample taken for sequencing was PBMCs. The receptors were sampled from a man in his forties in good health and CMV-seronegative.

V usage is TRBV30 and J usage is TRBJ2-5; TRBD2 is a possible D gene (7 bases). Between the trimmed V and J ends, which lost 5 bases and 6 bases, there was a span of 16 bases. The CDR3 spans 13 residues. The germline V gene encodes CDR1 GTSNPN and CDR2 SVGIG (reference sequence). As DNA, the CDR3 is TGTGCCTGGGAGGGGGGAGGGGGAAAGACCCAGTACTTC. Its translation is CAWEGGGGKTQYF.

This rearrangement joins TRBV13 to TRBJ2-7; D is perhaps TRBD2 (6 bases). V was cut by 5 bases and J by 3 bases, with 29 bases left in between. CDR3 size: 19 residues. From germline, CDR1 is PRHDT and CDR2 FYEKMQ (reference sequence). CDR3 nucleotides: TGTGCCAGCAGCCGGGGACTCCGGGCCGCTCTGAGAATTAACTACGAGCAGTACTTC. The encoded protein is CASSRGLRAALRINYEQYF. Based on the CDR3 plus reference TRBV13 and TRBJ2-7, the full variable domain is AAGVIQSPRHLIKEKRETATLKCYPIPRHDTVYWYQQGPGQDPQFLISFYEKMQSDKGSIPDRFSAQQFSDYHSELNMSSLELGDSALYFCASSRGLRAALRINYEQYFGPGTRLTVT.